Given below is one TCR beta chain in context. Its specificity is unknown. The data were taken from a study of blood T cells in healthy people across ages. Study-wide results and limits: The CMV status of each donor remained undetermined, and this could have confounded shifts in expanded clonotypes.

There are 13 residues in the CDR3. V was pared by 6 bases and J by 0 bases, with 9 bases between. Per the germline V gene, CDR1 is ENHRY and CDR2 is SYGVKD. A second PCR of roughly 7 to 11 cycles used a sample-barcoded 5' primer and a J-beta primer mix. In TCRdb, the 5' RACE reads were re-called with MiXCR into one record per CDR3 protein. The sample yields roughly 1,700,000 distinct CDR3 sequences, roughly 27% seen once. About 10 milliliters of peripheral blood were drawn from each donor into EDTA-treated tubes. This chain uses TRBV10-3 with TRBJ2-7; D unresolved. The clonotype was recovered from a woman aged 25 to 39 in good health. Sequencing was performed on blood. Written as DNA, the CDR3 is TGTGCCATCAGGGAGAAGAGCTCCTACGAGCAGTACTTC. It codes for CAIREKSSYEQYF.